The rows below give T cell receptor beta chains drawn from one sample of a study of CD8 T cells in Susac syndrome. TCRdb passed the immunoSEQ multiplex PCR reads through MiXCR, listing each CDR3 protein once. The sample includes some 120,000 distinct CDR3 sequences, around 90% seen only once; the top ten take around 0.14%. Sequencing used CD4+ T cells from PBMCs. These TCRs come from a human donor in good health. Both conserved end residues are part of each CDR3. D genes are given only for firm matches. Size is omitted from some rows. Given values are once, few, many or a class for expanded clones.

size	V	J	D	DNA	CDR3
-	TRBV2	TRBJ1-1	TRBD1	TGTGCCAGCAGTTTAAGCCGGGACAGGGTTCCTGAAGCTTTCTTT	CASSLSRDRVPEAFF
-	TRBV18	TRBJ2-3	TRBD2	TGTGCCAGCTCACCTGGACTAGCGGGAGCTAGCACAGATACGCAGTATTTT	CASSPGLAGASTDTQYF
-	TRBV5-1	TRBJ1-1	TRBD1	TGCGCCAGCAGCTTGGTTCCAGGGGGAGGTGGCACTGAAGCTTTCTTT	CASSLVPGGGGTEAFF
-	TRBV18	TRBJ2-2	-	TGTGCCAGCTCACCGCGAGGGGCCGGCACCGGGGAGCTGTTTTTT	CASSPRGAGTGELFF
once	TRBV28	TRBJ2-3	TRBD1	TGTGCCAGCAGTTTATTACAGGGGGCGGATACGCAGTATTTT	CASSLLQGADTQYF
-	TRBV12-3/TRBV12-4	TRBJ2-1	TRBD2	TGTGCCAGCAAAGGGACTAGCGGCAATGAGCAGTTCTTC	CASKGTSGNEQFF
-	TRBV6-5	TRBJ1-5	-	TGTGCCAGCGGCCCCGGGGGACTCAATCAGCCCCAGCATTTT	CASGPGGLNQPQHF
-	TRBV30	TRBJ2-7	-	TGTGCCTGGACCAAGGGTTCATACGAGCAGTACTTC	CAWTKGSYEQYF
-	TRBV25-1	TRBJ2-2	-	TGTGCCTCACAGAGGGGCACCGGGGAGCTGTTTTTT	CASQRGTGELFF
once	TRBV29-1	TRBJ1-1	-	TGCAGCGTTGAGGCGGGGTTCGGCACTGAAGCTTTCTTT	CSVEAGFGTEAFF
once	TRBV20-1	TRBJ2-1	-	TGCAGTGCCTTAACGGAAGCGGCTAGGCAGGTCTACAATGAGCAGTTCTTC	CSALTEAARQVYNEQFF
-	TRBV2	TRBJ2-7	TRBD1	TGTGCCAGCTACCGGGACAGGGAGTCCTACGAGCAGTACTTC	CASYRDRESYEQYF
-	TRBV12-3/TRBV12-4	TRBJ2-3	-	TGTGCCAGCAGCACCTCCGGGACACCCTTTAGCACAGATACGCAGTATTTT	CASSTSGTPFSTDTQYF
-	TRBV19	TRBJ2-7	TRBD1	TGTGCCAGTAGTATAGATTTTTGGACAGGGCTCGGCGAGCAGTACTTC	CASSIDFWTGLGEQYF
-	TRBV12-3/TRBV12-4	TRBJ2-7	-	TGTGCCAGCAGCCCAACTAGAAGAGGCGAGCAGTACTTC	CASSPTRRGEQYF
-	TRBV7-9	TRBJ2-2	TRBD2	TGTGCCAGCAGCTTATCCCTAGCGGGAGGGCCCGGGGAGCTGTTTTTT	CASSLSLAGGPGELFF
-	TRBV12-3/TRBV12-4	TRBJ2-1	TRBD2	TGTGCCAGCAGCTTTGCTAGCGGGAACAATGAGCAGTTCTTC	CASSFASGNNEQFF
-	TRBV6-6	TRBJ1-5	-	TGTGCCAGCAGTTACTCCGCCCAGGGCAGGAATCAGCCCCAGCATTTT	CASSYSAQGRNQPQHF
once	TRBV6-5	TRBJ1-1	-	TGTGCCAGCAGTTGGGGGGCGGGCACTGAAGCTTTCTTT	CASSWGAGTEAFF
once	TRBV7-2	TRBJ2-3	-	TGTGCCAGCAGCTTAGAAGTCCCTAGCACAGATACGCAGTATTTT	CASSLEVPSTDTQYF
-	TRBV29-1	TRBJ1-2	-	TGCAGCGTTGATTTGAACTCGTCAGGCTACACCTTC	CSVDLNSSGYTF
-	TRBV2	TRBJ2-7	TRBD2	TGTGCCAGCAGTGAGTCGGTAGCGGGGTCCTACGAGCAGTACTTC	CASSESVAGSYEQYF
-	TRBV5-1	TRBJ2-3	TRBD2	TGCGCCAGCACGCTAAGCGGGGGGCGAGCTAGCACAGATACGCAGTATTTT	CASTLSGGRASTDTQYF
-	TRBV5-1	TRBJ1-2	-	TGCGCCAGCAGCTTGGGCCGTCAGCGTGATGGCTACACCTTC	CASSLGRQRDGYTF
-	TRBV20-1	TRBJ1-1	-	TGCAGTGCTGACCGTACCGGGACCCAGAACACTGAAGCTTTCTTT	CSADRTGTQNTEAFF
-	TRBV20-1	TRBJ2-5	TRBD2	TGCACCGGGATACGAGCGGGGCTTCAAGAGACCCAGTACTTC	CTGIRAGLQETQYF